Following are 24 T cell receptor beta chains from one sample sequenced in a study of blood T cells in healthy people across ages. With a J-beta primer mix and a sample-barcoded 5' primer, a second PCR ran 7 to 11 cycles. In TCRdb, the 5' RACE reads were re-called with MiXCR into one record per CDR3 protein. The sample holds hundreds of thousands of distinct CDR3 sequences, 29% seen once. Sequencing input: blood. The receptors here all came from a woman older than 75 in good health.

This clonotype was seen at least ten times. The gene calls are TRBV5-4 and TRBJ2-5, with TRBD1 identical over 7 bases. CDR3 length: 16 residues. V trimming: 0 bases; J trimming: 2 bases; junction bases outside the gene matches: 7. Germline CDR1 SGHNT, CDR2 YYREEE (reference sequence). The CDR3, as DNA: TGTGCCAGCAGCTTGGGGGGGTCGACAGGGCAAGAGACCCAGTACTTC. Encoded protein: CASSLGGSTGQETQYF.

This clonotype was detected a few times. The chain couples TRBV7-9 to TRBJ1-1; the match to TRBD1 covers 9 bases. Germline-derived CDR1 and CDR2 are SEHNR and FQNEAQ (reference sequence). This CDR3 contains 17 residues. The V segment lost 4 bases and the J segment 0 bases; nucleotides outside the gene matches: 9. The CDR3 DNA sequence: TGTGCCAGCAGCTACCCGACAGGGGGTTCTCTGAACACTGAAGCTTTCTTT. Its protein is CASSYPTGGSLNTEAFF.

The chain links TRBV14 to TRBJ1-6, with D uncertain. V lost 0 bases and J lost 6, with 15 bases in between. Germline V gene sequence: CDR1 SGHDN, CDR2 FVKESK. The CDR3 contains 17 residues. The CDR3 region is CASSQDRPGIGNSPLHF. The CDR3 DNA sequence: TGTGCCAGCAGCCAAGATAGGCCGGGGATCGGTAATTCACCCCTCCACTTT.

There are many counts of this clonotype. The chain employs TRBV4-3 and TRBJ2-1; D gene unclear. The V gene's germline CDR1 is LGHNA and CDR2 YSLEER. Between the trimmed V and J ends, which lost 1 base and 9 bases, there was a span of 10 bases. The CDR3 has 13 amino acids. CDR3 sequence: CASSQGGWTEQFF. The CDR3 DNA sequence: TGCGCCAGCAGCCAAGGTGGCTGGACTGAGCAGTTCTTC.

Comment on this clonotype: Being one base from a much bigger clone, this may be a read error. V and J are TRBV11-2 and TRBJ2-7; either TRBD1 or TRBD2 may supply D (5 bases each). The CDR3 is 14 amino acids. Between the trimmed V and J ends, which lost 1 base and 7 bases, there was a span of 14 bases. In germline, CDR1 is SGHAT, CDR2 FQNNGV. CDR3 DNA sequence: TGTGCCAGCAGCTTAGGGGGGTGGGGTAATGAGCAGTACTTC. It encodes CASSLGGWGNEQYF.

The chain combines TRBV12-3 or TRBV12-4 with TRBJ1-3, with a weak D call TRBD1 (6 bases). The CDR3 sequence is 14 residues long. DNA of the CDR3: TGTGTCGCACGGGGGGCAGGGACATCGAACACCATATATTTT. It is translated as CVARGAGTSNTIYF.

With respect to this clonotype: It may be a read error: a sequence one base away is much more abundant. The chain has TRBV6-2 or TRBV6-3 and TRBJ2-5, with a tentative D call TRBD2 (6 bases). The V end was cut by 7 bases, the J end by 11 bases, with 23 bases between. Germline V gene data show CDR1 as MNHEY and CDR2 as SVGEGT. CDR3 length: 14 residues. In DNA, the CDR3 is TGTGCCAGCATCCGCGGGTCGGGGACTTACGGGCAGTACTTC. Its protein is CASIRGSGTYGQYF.

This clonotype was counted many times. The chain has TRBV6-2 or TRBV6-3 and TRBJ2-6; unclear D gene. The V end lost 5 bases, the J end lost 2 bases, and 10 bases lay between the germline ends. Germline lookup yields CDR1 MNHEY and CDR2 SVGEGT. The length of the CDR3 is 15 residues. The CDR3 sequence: CASSIQLTGANVLTF. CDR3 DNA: TGTGCCAGCAGTATTCAACTTACTGGGGCCAACGTCCTGACTTTC.

CDR3 DNA sequence: TGCGCCAGCAGCTCCTGGGGGACTGTCAATGAAAAACTGTTTTTT. Its translation: CASSSWGTVNEKLFF. The chain has TRBV5-1 and TRBJ1-4, with D possibly being TRBD1 (5 bases). Germline V lookup: CDR1 SGHRS, CDR2 YFSETQ. This CDR3 comprises 15 residues. V lost 3 bases, J lost 5 bases, and 14 bases lay in between. Drawing the rest from reference TRBV5-1 and TRBJ1-4, the complete variable domain is KAGVTQTPRYLIKTRGQQVTLSCSPISGHRSVSWYQQTPGQGLQFLFEYFSETQRNKGNFPGRFSGRQFSNSRSEMNVSTLELGDSALYLCASSSWGTVNEKLFFGSGTQLSVL.

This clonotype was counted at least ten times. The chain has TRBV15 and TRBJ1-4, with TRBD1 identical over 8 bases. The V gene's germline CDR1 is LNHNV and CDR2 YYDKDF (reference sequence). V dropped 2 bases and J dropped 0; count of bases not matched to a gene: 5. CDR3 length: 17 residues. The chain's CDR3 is CATSRSRTGPTNEKLFF. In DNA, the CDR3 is TGTGCCACCAGCAGATCCCGGACAGGGCCAACTAATGAAAAACTGTTTTTT. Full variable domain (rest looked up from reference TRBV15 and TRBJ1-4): DAMVIQNPRYQVTQFGKPVTLSCSQTLNHNVMYWYQQKSSQAPKLLFHYYDKDFNNEADTPDNFQSRRPNTSFCFLDIRSPGLGDTAMYLCATSRSRTGPTNEKLFFGSGTQLSVL.

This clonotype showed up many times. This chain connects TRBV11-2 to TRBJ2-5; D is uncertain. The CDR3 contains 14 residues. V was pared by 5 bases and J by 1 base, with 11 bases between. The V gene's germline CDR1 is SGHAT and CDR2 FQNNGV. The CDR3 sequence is CASSPQRIQETQYF. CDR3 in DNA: TGTGCCAGCAGCCCACAGAGGATCCAAGAGACCCAGTACTTC. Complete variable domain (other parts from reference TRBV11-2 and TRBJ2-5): EAGVAQSPRYKIIEKRQSVAFWCNPISGHATLYWYQQILGQGPKLLIQFQNNGVVDDSQLPKDRFSAERLKGVDSTLKIQPAKLEDSAVYLCASSPQRIQETQYFGPGTRLLVL.

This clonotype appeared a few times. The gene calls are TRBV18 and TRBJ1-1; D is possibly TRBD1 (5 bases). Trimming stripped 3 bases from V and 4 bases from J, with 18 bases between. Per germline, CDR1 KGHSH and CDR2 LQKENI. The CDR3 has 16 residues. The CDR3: CASSPTFGADGTEAFF. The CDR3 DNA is TGTGCCAGCTCACCGACCTTTGGGGCTGACGGCACTGAAGCTTTCTTT.

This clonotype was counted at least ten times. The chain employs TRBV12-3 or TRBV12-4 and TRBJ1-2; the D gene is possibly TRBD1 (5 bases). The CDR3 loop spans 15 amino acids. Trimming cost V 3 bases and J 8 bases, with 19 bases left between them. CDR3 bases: TGTGCCAGCAGTTTTTACCCAGGGATAATGGAAGGCTACACCTTC. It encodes CASSFYPGIMEGYTF.

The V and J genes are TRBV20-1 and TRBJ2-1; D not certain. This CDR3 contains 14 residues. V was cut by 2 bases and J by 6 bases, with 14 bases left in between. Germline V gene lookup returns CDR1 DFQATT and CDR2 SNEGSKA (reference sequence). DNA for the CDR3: TGCAGTGCTAGATCCAGGAGTTGGGGCAATGAGCAGTTCTTC. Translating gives CSARSRSWGNEQFF.

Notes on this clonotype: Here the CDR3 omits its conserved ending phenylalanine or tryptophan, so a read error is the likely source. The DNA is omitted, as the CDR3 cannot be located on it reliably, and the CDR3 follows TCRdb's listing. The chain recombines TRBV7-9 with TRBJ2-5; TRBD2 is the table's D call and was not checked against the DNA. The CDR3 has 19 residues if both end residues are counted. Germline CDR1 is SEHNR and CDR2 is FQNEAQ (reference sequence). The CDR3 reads CASSLAGARGTSEGYTFGS.

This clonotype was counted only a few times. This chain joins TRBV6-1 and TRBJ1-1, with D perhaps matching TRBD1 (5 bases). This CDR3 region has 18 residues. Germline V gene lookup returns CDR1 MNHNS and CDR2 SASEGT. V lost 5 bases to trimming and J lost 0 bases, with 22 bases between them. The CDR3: CASSPGVRAQRMNTEAFF. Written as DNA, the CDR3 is TGTGCCAGCAGTCCTGGGGTCAGGGCGCAGAGGATGAACACTGAAGCTTTCTTT.

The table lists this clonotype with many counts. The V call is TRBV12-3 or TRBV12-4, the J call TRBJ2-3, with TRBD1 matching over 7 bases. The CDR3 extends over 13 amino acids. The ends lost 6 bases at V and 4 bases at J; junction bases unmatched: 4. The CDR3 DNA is TGTGCCAGCAGCCGACAGGGATCAGATACGCAGTATTTT. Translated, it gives CASSRQGSDTQYF.

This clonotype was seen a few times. The CDR3 loop reads CSARGRGREETQYF. The CDR3 nucleotides read TGCAGTGCTAGAGGACGGGGGCGCGAGGAGACCCAGTACTTC. The chain carries TRBV20-1 and TRBJ2-5; either TRBD1 or TRBD2 may fit D (6 bases each). There are 14 residues in the CDR3. V was pared by 1 base and J by 5 bases, with 14 bases between. CDR1 is DFQATT and CDR2 is SNEGSKA in the germline V gene (reference sequence).

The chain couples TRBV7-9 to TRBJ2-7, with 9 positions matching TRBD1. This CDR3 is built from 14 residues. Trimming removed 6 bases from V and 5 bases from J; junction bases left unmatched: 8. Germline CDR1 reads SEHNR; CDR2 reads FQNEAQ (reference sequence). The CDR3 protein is CASRRTGDSNEQYF. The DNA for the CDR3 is TGTGCCAGCAGGCGGACAGGGGATAGCAACGAGCAGTACTTC. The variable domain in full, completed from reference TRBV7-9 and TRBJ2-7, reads DTGVSQNPRHKITKRGQNVTFRCDPISEHNRLYWYRQTLGQGPEFLTYFQNEAQLEKSRLLSDRFSAERPKGSFSTLEIQRTEQGDSAMYLCASRRTGDSNEQYFGPGTRLTVT.

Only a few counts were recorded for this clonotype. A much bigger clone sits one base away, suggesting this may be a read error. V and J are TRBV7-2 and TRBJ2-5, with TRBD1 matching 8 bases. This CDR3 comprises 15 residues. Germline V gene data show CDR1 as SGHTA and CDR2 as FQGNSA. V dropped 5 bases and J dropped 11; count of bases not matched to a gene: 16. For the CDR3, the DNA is TGTGCCAGCAGCCCAGGGACAGGTATCTACAATGAGCAGTACTTC. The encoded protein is CASSPGTGIYNEQYF.

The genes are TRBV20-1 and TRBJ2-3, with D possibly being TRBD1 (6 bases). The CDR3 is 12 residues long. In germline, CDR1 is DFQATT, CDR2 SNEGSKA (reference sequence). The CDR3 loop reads CSTRTATDTQYF. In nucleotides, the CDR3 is TGCAGCACCAGGACAGCTACAGATACGCAGTATTTT.

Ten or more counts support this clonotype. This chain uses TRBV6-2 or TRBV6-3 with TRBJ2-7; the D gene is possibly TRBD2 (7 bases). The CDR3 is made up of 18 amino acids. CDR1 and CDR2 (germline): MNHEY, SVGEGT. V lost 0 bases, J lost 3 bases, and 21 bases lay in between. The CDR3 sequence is CASSYSKREGDKSYEQYF. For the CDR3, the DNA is TGTGCCAGCAGTTACTCGAAGAGGGAGGGGGACAAGAGCTACGAGCAGTACTTC.

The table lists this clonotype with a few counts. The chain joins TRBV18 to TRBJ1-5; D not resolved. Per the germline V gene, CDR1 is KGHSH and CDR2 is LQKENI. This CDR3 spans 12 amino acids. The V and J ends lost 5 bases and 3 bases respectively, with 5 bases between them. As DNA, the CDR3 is TGTGCCAGCTCAATCCTCAATCAGCCCCAGCATTTT. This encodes CASSILNQPQHF.

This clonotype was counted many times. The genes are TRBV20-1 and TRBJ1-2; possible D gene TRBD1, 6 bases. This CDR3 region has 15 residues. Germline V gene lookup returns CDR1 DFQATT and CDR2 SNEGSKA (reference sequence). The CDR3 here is CSAVRAGVLYNGYTF. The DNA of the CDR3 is TGCTCAGCGGTTAGGGCAGGGGTTTTGTATAATGGCTACACCTTC.